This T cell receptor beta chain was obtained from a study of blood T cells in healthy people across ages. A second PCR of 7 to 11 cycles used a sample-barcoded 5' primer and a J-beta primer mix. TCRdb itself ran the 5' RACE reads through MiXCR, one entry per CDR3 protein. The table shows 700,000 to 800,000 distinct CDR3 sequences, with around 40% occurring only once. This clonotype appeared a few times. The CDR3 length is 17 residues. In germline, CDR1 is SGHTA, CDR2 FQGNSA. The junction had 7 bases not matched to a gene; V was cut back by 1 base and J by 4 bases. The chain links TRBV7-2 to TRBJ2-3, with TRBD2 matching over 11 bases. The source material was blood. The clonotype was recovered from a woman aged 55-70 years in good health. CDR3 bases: TGTGCCAGCAGCTTAGTTAGCGGGAGGGCCTTGGCAGATACGCAGTATTTT. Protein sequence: CASSLVSGRALADTQYF.